Reported below is one TCR beta chain. Produced via immunoSEQ multiplex PCR; TCRdb's table is partial and in-frame only. The sample records fewer than 500,000 clones, roughly 90% being singletons. Participants were placed into cohorts based on the clinical history they reported. Germline values: CDR1 GTSNPN, CDR2 SVGIG (reference sequence). The CDR3 extends over 12 amino acids. V lost 3 bases and J lost 8, with 13 bases in between. These data are taken from a study of blood T cell repertoires in COVID-19. The sequence came from a woman aged 25 to 39 with acute COVID-19. The sample consisted of PBMCs or T cells enriched from blood (not recorded which). The gene calls are TRBV30 and TRBJ1-2; D not resolved. Here the CDR3 reads CAWRSLVRGYTF. The CDR3, as DNA: TGTGCCTGGAGAAGTTTGGTTAGAGGCTACACCTTC.